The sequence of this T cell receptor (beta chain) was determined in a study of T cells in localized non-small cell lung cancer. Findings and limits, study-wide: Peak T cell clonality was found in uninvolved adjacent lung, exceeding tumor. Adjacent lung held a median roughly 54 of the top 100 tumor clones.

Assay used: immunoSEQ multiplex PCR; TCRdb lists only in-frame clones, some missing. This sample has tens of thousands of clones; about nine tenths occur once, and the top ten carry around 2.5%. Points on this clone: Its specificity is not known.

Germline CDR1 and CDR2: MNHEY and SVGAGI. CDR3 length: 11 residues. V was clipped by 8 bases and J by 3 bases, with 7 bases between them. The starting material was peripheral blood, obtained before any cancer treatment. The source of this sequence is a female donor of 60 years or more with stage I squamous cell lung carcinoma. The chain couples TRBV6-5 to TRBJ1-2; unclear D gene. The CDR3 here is CASAGYYGYTF. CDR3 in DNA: TGTGCCAGCGCGGGGTACTATGGCTACACCTTC.